This is a list of T cell receptor beta chains from one sample in a study of blood T cell repertoires in COVID-19. Profiling relied on immunoSEQ multiplex PCR, and the TCRdb table lists in-frame clones only, not all of them. The sample consists of about 120,000 clones, around 86% of them appearing once. Sample: peripheral blood. Receptors originate from a man aged 80 or over with active or convalescent COVID-19. Both conserved end residues are part of each CDR3. The D gene is left open where the match is weak. Not all rows give a size; the values are once, few, many and, for expanded clones, a class.

TRBJ1-5	TRBV24-1	NA	NA	TGTGCCACCAGTCAGAGCAATCAGCCCCAGCATTTT	CATSQSNQPQHF
TRBJ2-3	TRBV10-3	once	NA	TGTGCCATCAGTGAGTCCGAGCGGGATACGCAGTATTTT	CAISESERDTQYF
TRBJ2-5	TRBV19	NA	TRBD2	TGTGCCAGTAGTATGCGGGAGTCTGGAAAAGAGACCCAGTACTTC	CASSMRESGKETQYF
TRBJ1-6	TRBV28	few	NA	TGTGCCAGCAGTTTACTGGGCAGGGTTTCACCCCTCCACTTT	CASSLLGRVSPLHF
TRBJ1-1	TRBV12-2	few	NA	TGTGCAAGTCGCTCGACAGGGCGGACTGAAGCTTTCTTT	CASRSTGRTEAFF
TRBJ1-5	TRBV7-2	NA	NA	TGTGCCAGCAGCCTCCGAGCAAGAGATGATAGCAATCAGCCCCAGCATTTT	CASSLRARDDSNQPQHF
TRBJ2-3	TRBV10-1	NA	TRBD2	TGCGCCAGCGGAAAATCTCAATGGGCGGGAGGGCCCCTGGATACGCAGTATTTT	CASGKSQWAGGPLDTQYF
TRBJ2-1	TRBV7-3	NA	TRBD2	TGTGCCAGCAGACCTAGCGGGGGGGCCTTCGGGAATGAGCAGTTCTTC	CASRPSGGAFGNEQFF
TRBJ1-5	TRBV6-5	NA	TRBD1	TGTGCCAGCGGGGGACAGCGTAATCAGCCCCAGCATTTT	CASGGQRNQPQHF
TRBJ2-7	TRBV2	NA	TRBD2	TGTGCCAGCACTGGCGGGACTAGCGGGAGAGGCTCCTACGAGCAGTACTTC	CASTGGTSGRGSYEQYF
TRBJ1-1	TRBV19	NA	TRBD1	TGTGCCAGTAGAACTACAGGGGGCCAGAGGGCTTTCTTT	CASRTTGGQRAFF
TRBJ1-2	TRBV5-8	NA	NA	TGTGCCAGCAGCTTGGGGGCAAATGGCTACACCTTC	CASSLGANGYTF
TRBJ2-3	TRBV5-1	NA	TRBD2	TGCGCCAGCAGCTACAACGGACTAGCGGGGGCAGATACGCAGTATTTT	CASSYNGLAGADTQYF
TRBJ2-1	TRBV10-3	NA	NA	TGTGCCATCAGTACCCCGTGGAGCAGCTCCTACAATGAGCAGTTCTTC	CAISTPWSSSYNEQFF
TRBJ1-6	TRBV7-2	NA	TRBD1	TGTGCAGTCAGCCGTGTAGGGACAGGAAGAAATTCACCCCTCCACTTT	CAVSRVGTGRNSPLHF
TRBJ1-6	TRBV7-2	NA	NA	TGTGCCAGCAGCTTTGGGGTTAGGGGTAATTCACCCCTCCACTTT	CASSFGVRGNSPLHF
TRBJ1-2	TRBV7-2	NA	TRBD1	TGTGCCAGCAGCTTATACACTACAGGGGGCGAAGGCTACACCTTC	CASSLYTTGGEGYTF
TRBJ2-2	TRBV5-4	few	TRBD1	TGTGCCAGCAGCTGGCCGGGACAGCAAATCGGGGAGCTGTTTTTT	CASSWPGQQIGELFF
TRBJ1-2	TRBV30	NA	NA	TGTGCCTGGAGTGTATCAGGGTCCTATGGCTACACCTTC	CAWSVSGSYGYTF
TRBJ1-1	TRBV2	NA	NA	TGTGCCAGCAGTGAAACAGGGTACACTGAAGCTTTCTTT	CASSETGYTEAFF